One and the same sample provided the 10 T cell receptor beta chains below, sequenced in a study. TCRdb reprocessed the reads with MiXCR, giving one entry per CDR3 protein. The sample records over 1,500 distinct CDR3 sequences, roughly 26% being singletons. The sample consisted of CD8+ T cells (not recorded whether cultured). These receptors were obtained from a female donor.

This clonotype ranks as medium-sized. The chain couples TRBV5-1 to TRBJ1-2, with a possible D match to TRBD1 (6 bases). Trimming stripped 3 bases from V and 3 bases from J, with 12 bases between. Per germline, CDR1 SGHRS and CDR2 YFSETQ. The CDR3 contains 14 residues. The DNA for the CDR3 is TGCGCCAGCAGCTCGCCGGGACAAGACTATGGCTACACCTTC. Protein: CASSSPGQDYGYTF.

The rearrangement links TRBV7-2 to TRBJ2-7; no clear D. The CDR3 has 11 residues. CDR1 is SGHTA and CDR2 is FQGNSA in the germline V gene. Trimming took off 1 base at V and 4 bases at J, with 2 bases between the two ends. The CDR3 here is CASSLVYEQYF. CDR3 in DNA: TGTGCCAGCAGCTTAGTGTACGAGCAGTACTTC.

By share, this clonotype counts as large (0.1 to 1%). The chain carries TRBV6-1 and TRBJ2-1, with TRBD2 matching 8 bases. V was clipped by 1 base and J by 3 bases; unmatched bases: 11. Germline assignment: CDR1 MNHNS and CDR2 SASEGT. The CDR3 has 18 residues. CDR3 sequence reads: CASSEGFGGGTIYNEQFF. The CDR3 DNA sequence: TGTGCCAGCAGTGAAGGGTTCGGCGGGGGGACAATCTACAATGAGCAGTTCTTC.

About this clonotype itself: Compared with germline, one end of the junction differs, possibly owing to a read error. The chain is built from TRBV6-2 or TRBV6-3 and TRBJ2-1; D possibly corresponds to TRBD2 (6 bases). The CDR3 runs to 17 residues. CDR1 and CDR2 (germline): MNHEY, SVGEGT. The chain's CDR3 is CAGSREAGWDAHNEQFF. CDR3 in DNA: TGTGCCGGCAGTCGCGAGGCGGGGTGGGATGCCCACAATGAGCAGTTCTTC.

This chain uses TRBV27 with TRBJ2-1; 9 bases match TRBD1. CDR1 and CDR2 from the germline V gene are MNHEY and SMNVEV (reference sequence). The junction had 15 bases not matched to a gene; V was cut back by 2 bases and J by 4 bases. The CDR3 consists of 19 residues. CDR3: CASSLLFWTGDGSYNEQFF. CDR3 sequence (DNA): TGTGCCAGCAGTTTACTTTTTTGGACAGGGGACGGGTCTTACAATGAGCAGTTCTTC.

In this sample, this clonotype is medium-sized (0.01 to 0.1%). The rearrangement links TRBV11-2 to TRBJ1-3; D gene unclear. Germline V gives CDR1 SGHAT, CDR2 FQNNGV. CDR3 length: 15 residues. The V end lost 1 base, the J end lost 5 bases, and 12 bases lay between the germline ends. CDR3 residues: CASSLGSTNRNTIYF. CDR3 in DNA: TGTGCCAGCAGCTTAGGGTCGACAAATCGAAACACCATATATTTT. The variable domain in full, with the rest retrieved from reference TRBV11-2 and TRBJ1-3, is EAGVAQSPRYKIIEKRQSVAFWCNPISGHATLYWYQQILGQGPKLLIQFQNNGVVDDSQLPKDRFSAERLKGVDSTLKIQPAKLEDSAVYLCASSLGSTNRNTIYFGEGSWLTVV.

This clonotype ranks as large (0.1 to 1%). This sequence joins TRBV20-1 and TRBJ2-2; D unresolved. CDR3 length: 13 residues. In germline, CDR1 is DFQATT, CDR2 SNEGSKA (reference sequence). V lost 4 bases to trimming and J lost 3 bases, with 9 bases between them. CDR3 sequence (DNA): TGCAGTGCTATTAAATATGACACCGGGGAGCTGTTTTTT. This encodes CSAIKYDTGELFF.

This clonotype showed up many times. This clone may be a read error of a much larger clone one base away. The genes are TRBV7-9 and TRBJ2-7; 8 nucleotides match TRBD2. CDR1 SEHNR and CDR2 FQNEAQ come from the germline V gene (reference sequence). The CDR3 loop spans 14 amino acids. CDR3 in amino acids: CVSSWSGGSYEQYF. The CDR3 DNA reads TGTGTCAGCAGCTGGAGCGGGGGATCCTACGAGCAGTACTTC.

This clonotype rates as medium-sized (0.01 to 0.1%). The chain carries TRBV25-1 and TRBJ2-7; 10 nucleotides agree with TRBD2. The germline V gene encodes CDR1 MGHDK and CDR2 SYGVNS. The CDR3 has 16 residues. With V trimmed by 3 bases and J by 2 bases, 7 bases remained unmatched. In DNA form, the CDR3 reads TGTGCCAGCAGTGATGGGACTAGCGCCTTCCCCTACGAGCAGTACTTC. Translated, it gives CASSDGTSAFPYEQYF.

The V gene is TRBV27, the J gene TRBJ1-1, with D maybe TRBD1 (5 bases). V was pared by 8 bases and J by 14 bases, with 21 bases between. This CDR3 has 12 residues. Germline-derived CDR1 and CDR2 are MNHEY and SMNVEV (reference sequence). The CDR3 here is CASGKQENGAFF. The DNA for the CDR3 is TGTGCCAGCGGTAAACAGGAGAATGGAGCCTTCTTT.